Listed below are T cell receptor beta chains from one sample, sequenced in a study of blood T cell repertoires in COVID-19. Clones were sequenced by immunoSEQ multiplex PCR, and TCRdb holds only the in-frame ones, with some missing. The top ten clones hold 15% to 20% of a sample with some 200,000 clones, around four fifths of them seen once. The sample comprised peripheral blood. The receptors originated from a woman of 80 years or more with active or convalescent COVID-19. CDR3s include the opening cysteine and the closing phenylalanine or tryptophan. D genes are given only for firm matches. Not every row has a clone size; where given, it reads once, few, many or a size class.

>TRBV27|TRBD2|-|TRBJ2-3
CASSFSARGGITDTQYF
TGTGCCAGCAGTTTCTCCGCACGGGGGGGGATCACAGATACGCAGTATTTT
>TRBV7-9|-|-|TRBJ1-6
CASEGGSSYNSPLHF
TGTGCCTCCGAGGGGGGGAGCTCCTATAATTCACCCCTCCACTTT
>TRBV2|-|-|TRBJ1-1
CASLGGQLNTEAFF
TGTGCCAGCTTAGGAGGACAGTTGAACACTGAAGCTTTCTTT
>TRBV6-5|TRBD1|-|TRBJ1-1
CASSYSRGLGTEAFF
TGTGCCAGCAGTTACTCGAGGGGGCTCGGCACTGAAGCTTTCTTT
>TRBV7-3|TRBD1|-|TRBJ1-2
CASSLGGQGSGYTF
TGTGCCAGCAGCTTAGGGGGACAGGGATCGGGCTACACCTTC
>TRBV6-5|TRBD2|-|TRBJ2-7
CASRVGLAGTYEQYF
TGTGCCAGCAGGGTGGGACTAGCGGGAACGTACGAGCAGTACTTC
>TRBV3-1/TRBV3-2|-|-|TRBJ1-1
CASGVDSDTEAFF
TGTGCCAGCGGGGTTGACAGCGACACTGAAGCTTTCTTT
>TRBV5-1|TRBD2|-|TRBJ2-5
CASSLGLAGSRETQYF
TGCGCCAGCAGCTTGGGTCTAGCGGGCAGTCGAGAGACCCAGTACTTC
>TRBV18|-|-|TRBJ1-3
CASSPRTLQGSGNTIYF
TGTGCCAGCTCACCGCGTACACTACAGGGCTCTGGAAACACCATATATTTT
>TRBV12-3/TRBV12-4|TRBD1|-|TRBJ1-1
CASMDRGRTEAFF
TGTGCCAGCATGGACAGGGGCCGGACTGAAGCTTTCTTT
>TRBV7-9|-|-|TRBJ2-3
CASSPFTYTDTQYF
TGTGCCAGCAGCCCTTTTACTTACACAGATACGCAGTATTTT
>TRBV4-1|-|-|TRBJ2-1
CASSQQDTRLNNEQFF
TGCGCCAGCAGCCAACAGGACACCCGACTTAACAATGAGCAGTTCTTC
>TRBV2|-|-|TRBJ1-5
CASRMFGGNQPQHF
TGTGCCAGTCGGATGTTCGGGGGCAATCAGCCCCAGCATTTT
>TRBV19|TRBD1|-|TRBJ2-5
CASSINRGLRETQYF
TGTGCCAGTAGTATTAACAGGGGTTTGCGCGAGACCCAGTACTTC
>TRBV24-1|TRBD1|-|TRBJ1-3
CATSDGRQGTGNTIYF
TGTGCCACCAGTGATGGTAGACAGGGTACTGGAAACACCATATATTTT
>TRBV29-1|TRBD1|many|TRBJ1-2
CSVEGGRGLGYTF
TGCAGCGTTGAAGGCGGCAGGGGGCTAGGCTACACCTTC
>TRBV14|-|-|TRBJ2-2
CASSQELPGVTGELFF
TGTGCCAGCAGCCAAGAACTGCCAGGGGTAACCGGGGAGCTGTTTTTT
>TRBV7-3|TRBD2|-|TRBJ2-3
CASSTAGSSTDTQYF
TGTGCCAGCAGCACAGCGGGGTCTAGCACAGATACGCAGTATTTT
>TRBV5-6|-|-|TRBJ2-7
CASSLTLTGRTNEQYF
TGTGCCAGCAGCTTGACCTTGACAGGGAGGACAAACGAGCAGTACTTC
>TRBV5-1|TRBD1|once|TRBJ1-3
CASSLAGGGLSGNTIYF
TGCGCCAGCAGCTTGGCCGGAGGGGGCCTCTCTGGAAACACCATATATTTT
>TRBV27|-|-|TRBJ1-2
CASSLREGYGYTF
TGTGCCAGCAGTTTGAGGGAGGGCTATGGCTACACCTTC
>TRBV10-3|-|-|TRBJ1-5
CAISESRAGEYQPQHF
TGTGCCATCAGTGAGTCGAGGGCAGGGGAATATCAGCCCCAGCATTTT
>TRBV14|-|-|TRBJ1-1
CASSHLIGQLTTEAFF
TGTGCCAGCAGCCACTTGATCGGACAGCTAACCACTGAAGCTTTCTTT
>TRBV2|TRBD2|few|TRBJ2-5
CASSQGGETQYF
TGTGCCAGCAGTCAGGGAGGGGAGACCCAGTACTTC
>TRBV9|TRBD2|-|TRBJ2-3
CASSLGRGGQSADTQYF
TGTGCCAGCAGCCTCGGGAGGGGGGGCCAGTCAGCAGATACGCAGTATTTT
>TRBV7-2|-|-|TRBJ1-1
CASSSFEGGEAFF
TGTGCCAGCAGCTCGTTCGAAGGGGGAGAAGCTTTCTTT
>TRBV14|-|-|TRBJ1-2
CASSQARGYGYTF
TGTGCCAGCAGCCAAGCTAGGGGATATGGCTACACCTTC